These 12 T cell receptor beta chains came from one sample sequenced in a study of blood T cell repertoires in COVID-19 (dated by TCRdb to the early 2020s). The library relied on the immunoSEQ multiplex PCR assay. TCRdb carries this immuneACCESS record with in-frame sequences only. Its versions omit some clonotypes, under half of them owing to an unresolved V gene in the studies checked, with the rest unexplained. In all, the sample holds roughly 200,000 clones, and roughly 78% of those were seen once. In total, the top ten clones hold 6% to 7.5% of the sample. Sequencing was done on a sample of peripheral blood. These receptors all come from a man in his 70s with active or convalescent COVID-19.

CDR3 sequence (DNA): TGTGCCAGCAGCAAAGATAAGGTGGTGGTCGGGGGGCCGCCTAACTATGGCTACACCTTC. This encodes CASSKDKVVVGGPPNYGYTF. The chain is built from TRBV21-1 and TRBJ1-2. TRBV21-1 is designated a pseudogene. This CDR3 is built from 20 residues.

V gene TRBV5-1 combines with J gene TRBJ2-1, with TRBD1 matching 7 bases. The length of the CDR3 is 15 residues. V shed 4 bases and J 5 bases; nucleotides not matched to a gene: 9. The germline gives CDR1 SGHRS, CDR2 YFSETQ. The CDR3 bases are TGCGCCAGCAGCGAGGGACAGCTGGGGAACAATGAGCAGTTCTTC. Amino acid sequence: CASSEGQLGNNEQFF.

The J gene is TRBJ2-6, the V gene TRBV6-6; TRBD1 aligns across 7 bases. The CDR3 has 18 residues. Losses at the gene ends were 5 bases for V and 0 bases for J; bases not matched to a gene: 10. Germline CDR1 is MNHNY and CDR2 is SVGAGI (reference sequence). The CDR3 region is CASSHRDRSFSGANVLTF. The CDR3 coding sequence is TGTGCCAGCAGTCACCGGGACAGATCATTCTCTGGGGCCAACGTCCTGACTTTC.

The chain is built from TRBV2 and TRBJ2-6; D is possibly TRBD1 (6 bases). V was trimmed by 6 bases and J by 2 bases, leaving 17 bases between them. Germline lookup yields CDR1 SNHLY and CDR2 FYNNEI. This CDR3 is 17 amino acids long. The CDR3 region is CASSPTMGATGANVLTF. The CDR3 DNA sequence: TGTGCCAGCAGCCCAACCATGGGGGCCACTGGGGCCAACGTCCTGACTTTC.

The sample holds a few counts of this clone. The J gene is TRBJ2-7, the V gene TRBV15; tentative D call: TRBD2 (7 bases). Trimming left V 0 bases short and J 3 bases short, with 18 bases between. The V gene's germline CDR1 is LNHNV and CDR2 YYDKDF (reference sequence). The CDR3 runs 17 residues. DNA for the CDR3: TGTGCCACCAGCAGAGATTGGGGGGCGGGGGCCCACTACGAGCAGTACTTC. This codes for CATSRDWGAGAHYEQYF.

A few counts support this clone. The chain carries TRBV6-2 or TRBV6-3 and TRBJ1-2; D not resolved. The germline V gene encodes CDR1 MNHEY and CDR2 SVGEGT. This CDR3 comprises 13 residues. V was pared by 6 bases and J by 2 bases, with 10 bases between. The CDR3 is CASSPDINYGYTF. For the CDR3, the DNA is TGTGCCAGCAGCCCCGACATAAACTATGGCTACACCTTC.

The V call is TRBV7-9, the J call TRBJ2-7; no definite D call. The germline CDR1 and CDR2 sequences are SEHNR and FQNEAQ (reference sequence). V shed 0 bases and J shed 0 bases, with 6 bases lying between them. The length of the CDR3 is 14 residues. The CDR3 nucleotides are TGTGCCAGCAGCTTAGCGGGCAACTCCTACGAGCAGTACTTC. It is translated as CASSLAGNSYEQYF.

V usage is TRBV19 and J usage is TRBJ1-1; no firm D call. The germline V gene has CDR1 LNHDA and CDR2 SQIVND (reference sequence). Trimming shortened V by 6 bases and J by 3 bases, and 14 bases separated the two germline ends. The CDR3 has 14 residues. CDR3 region: CASRYREGHTEAFF. The CDR3 nucleotides are TGTGCCAGTAGGTATCGCGAGGGCCACACTGAAGCTTTCTTT.

The table lists this clone with a few counts. The chain links TRBV7-6 to TRBJ2-7; a possible D gene is TRBD1 (5 bases). The CDR3 runs 15 residues. V was pared by 1 base and J by 3 bases, with 13 bases between. Germline V gene data show CDR1 as SGHVS and CDR2 as FNYEAQ. Written as DNA, the CDR3 is TGTGCCAGCAGCTTAGAGGTGGGGCAGCACTACGAGCAGTACTTC. It encodes CASSLEVGQHYEQYF.

This sequence joins TRBV2 and TRBJ2-3; D is perhaps TRBD2 (5 bases). This CDR3 has 14 amino acids. CDR1 and CDR2 from the germline V gene are SNHLY and FYNNEI. Trimming stripped 1 base from V and 3 bases from J, with 8 bases between. CDR3 region: CASSEGLSTDTQYF. The CDR3 DNA follows: TGTGCCAGCAGTGAAGGACTATCAACAGATACGCAGTATTTT.

V usage is TRBV19 and J usage is TRBJ1-4, with 8 positions matching TRBD1. The J segment lost 7 bases and the V segment lost 3 bases, leaving 4 bases of the junction unmatched. The germline CDR1 and CDR2 sequences are LNHDA and SQIVND (reference sequence). CDR3 length: 14 amino acids. CDR3 in amino acids: CASSIQGAGEKLFF. As DNA, the CDR3 is TGTGCCAGTAGTATCCAGGGGGCCGGTGAAAAACTGTTTTTT.

The chain combines TRBV12-3 or TRBV12-4 with TRBJ2-1; D possibly corresponds to TRBD2 (6 bases). Trimming removed 7 bases at V and 10 bases at J, with 11 bases between. The CDR3 is 11 amino acids. The CDR3 loop reads CASIRAGEQFF. CDR3 bases: TGTGCCAGCATAAGGGCGGGGGAGCAGTTCTTC.